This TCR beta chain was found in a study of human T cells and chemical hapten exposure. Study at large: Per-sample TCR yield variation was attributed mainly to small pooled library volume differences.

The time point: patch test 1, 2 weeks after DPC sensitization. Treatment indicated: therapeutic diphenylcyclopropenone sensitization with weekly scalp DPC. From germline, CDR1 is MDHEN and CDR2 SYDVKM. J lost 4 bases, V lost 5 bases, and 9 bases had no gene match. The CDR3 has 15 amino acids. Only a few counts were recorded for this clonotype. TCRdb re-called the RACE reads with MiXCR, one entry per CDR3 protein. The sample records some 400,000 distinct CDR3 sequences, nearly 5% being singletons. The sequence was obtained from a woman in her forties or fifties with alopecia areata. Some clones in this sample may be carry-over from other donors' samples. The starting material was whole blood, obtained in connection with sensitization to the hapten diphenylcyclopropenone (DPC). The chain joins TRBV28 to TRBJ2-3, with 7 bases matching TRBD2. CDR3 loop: CASSPRAGSPDTQYF. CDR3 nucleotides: TGTGCCAGCAGTCCCCGAGCGGGGTCTCCAGATACGCAGTATTTT.